This TCR beta chain is from a study of cytomegalovirus exposure and HLA in healthy donors. 60 Vbeta and 13 Jbeta primers were used in PCR. Only in-frame clones appear in the TCRdb table, and some are missing; sequencing was by immunoSEQ multiplex PCR. The repertoire holds some 65,000 clones, with 60% to 80% as singletons. A note on this clone: The antigen remains unidentified.

V was pared by 1 base and J by 2 bases, with 12 bases between. The length of the CDR3 is 15 residues. Looked up from germline, CDR1 is MDHEN and CDR2 is SYDVKM. Findings of the study overall: As was reported, the HLA-A and HLA-B alleles of most subjects were accurately predicted from TCR beta sequences.

Specimen: PBMCs. This sequence originates from a girl aged 10 to 17 in good health and CMV-seropositive. The chain couples TRBV28 to TRBJ2-7; D is perhaps TRBD1 (6 bases). The CDR3 coding sequence is TGTGCCAGCAGTTTATTCAGGGGTCTTCCCTACGAGCAGTACTTC. Its protein product is CASSLFRGLPYEQYF.